The next 8 T cell receptor beta chains were all read from a single sample in a study of blood T cell repertoires in COVID-19. The protocol was immunoSEQ multiplex PCR, while the TCRdb copy is restricted to in-frame clones and leaves out a portion. This sample has about 60,000 clones, with 77% found just once. Sequencing was done on a sample of peripheral blood. These receptors originate from a human donor in a cohort sampled during active COVID-19.

The rearrangement joins TRBV27 to TRBJ1-5; D call uncertain. Germline CDR1 and CDR2: MNHEY and SMNVEV (reference sequence). The length of the CDR3 is 14 residues. V dropped 2 bases and J dropped 3 bases, with 8 bases sitting between them. CDR3 bases: TGTGCCAGCAGTTTAGCGGGATACAATCAGCCCCAGCATTTT. Amino acids: CASSLAGYNQPQHF.

The rearrangement uses TRBV7-9 and TRBJ2-1, with 11 bases identical to TRBD1. Trimming removed 5 bases from V and 6 bases from J; junction bases left unmatched: 9. CDR3 size: 16 residues. Germline CDR1 SEHNR, CDR2 FQNEAQ (reference sequence). CDR3 bases: TGTGCCAGCAGCAGATCAGGACAGGGGGCCGGCAATGAGCAGTTCTTC. Protein sequence: CASSRSGQGAGNEQFF.

This CDR3 reads CASIKGQAVLNTEAFF. DNA of the CDR3: TGTGCCAGCATAAAGGGACAAGCCGTTTTGAACACTGAAGCTTTCTTT. The chain employs TRBV28 and TRBJ1-1; D is possibly TRBD1 (6 bases). The CDR3 extends over 16 amino acids. Germline assignment: CDR1 MDHEN and CDR2 SYDVKM. The V end was cut by 7 bases, the J end by 0 bases, with 18 bases between. Full variable domain (missing parts from reference TRBV28 and TRBJ1-1): DVKVTQSSRYLVKRTGEKVFLECVQDMDHENMFWYRQDPGLGLRLIYFSYDVKMKEKGDIPEGYSVSREKKERFSLILESASTNQTSMYLCASIKGQAVLNTEAFFGQGTRLTVV.

The DNA of the CDR3 is TGCGCCTCCCGGACGACAGGGGGCGGAAGCTATGGCTACACCTTC. Protein product: CASRTTGGGSYGYTF. The chain joins TRBV10-2 to TRBJ1-2; 10 nucleotides agree with TRBD1. The CDR3 is made up of 15 amino acids. The V gene end was trimmed by 11 bases and the J gene end by 4 bases; junction bases not matched to a gene: 13. Germline V gene lookup returns CDR1 WSHSY and CDR2 SAAADI.

The chain couples TRBV5-4 to TRBJ1-3; D unclear. The V end lost 5 bases, the J end lost 0 bases, and 6 bases lay between the germline ends. From germline, CDR1 is SGHNT and CDR2 YYREEE (reference sequence). The CDR3 runs 13 residues. The CDR3 region is CASSIGSGNTIYF. For the CDR3, the DNA is TGTGCCAGCAGTATCGGCTCTGGAAACACCATATATTTT.

The V gene is TRBV5-1, the J gene TRBJ2-7; TRBD2 might be the D (6 bases). The germline V gene encodes CDR1 SGHRS and CDR2 YFSETQ. The CDR3 spans 15 residues. Trimming cost V 6 bases and J 3 bases, with 19 bases left between them. CDR3 residues: CASMRDGQSYYEQYF. The CDR3 bases are TGCGCCAGCATGCGGGACGGGCAGTCCTACTACGAGCAGTACTTC.

The rearrangement joins TRBV15 to TRBJ2-5; D may be TRBD1 (6 bases). The CDR3 is made up of 14 amino acids. The germline CDR1 and CDR2 sequences are LNHNV and YYDKDF (reference sequence). Deletions cut 0 bases from V and 6 bases from J, with 11 bases between. CDR3 sequence: CATSREGTRKTQYF. CDR3 nucleotides: TGTGCCACCAGCAGAGAAGGGACAAGAAAGACCCAGTACTTC.

This sequence joins TRBV7-8 and TRBJ2-7; 9 nucleotides align to TRBD1. Germline V gives CDR1 SGHVS, CDR2 FQNEAQ. The CDR3 is made up of 16 amino acids. The J segment lost 3 bases and the V segment lost 2 bases, leaving 8 bases of the junction unmatched. CDR3 DNA sequence: TGTGCCAGCAGCTTAAATACAGGGGGCTCCTTCTACGAGCAGTACTTC. Translation gives CASSLNTGGSFYEQYF.